One and the same sample provided the 22 T cell receptor beta chains below, sequenced in a study of cytomegalovirus exposure and HLA in healthy donors. With 60 Vbeta and 13 Jbeta primers, the PCR was carried out. Assay used: immunoSEQ multiplex PCR; TCRdb lists only in-frame clones, some missing. Of about 120,000 clones detected, about four fifths appear once; the ten largest clones hold about 2%. The material sequenced was PBMCs. The source of these receptors is a woman between 40 and 50 years old in good health and CMV-seronegative.

The V call is TRBV11-2, the J call TRBJ2-1, with 11 bases matching TRBD1. J gave up 6 bases and V 6 bases, and 10 bases lay outside the gene matches. The CDR3 is made up of 16 amino acids. CDR1 and CDR2 (germline): SGHAT, FQNNGV. CDR3 nucleotides: TGTGCCAGCAGACCCGGGACAGGGGGTGTCGGCAATGAGCAGTTCTTC. As protein: CASRPGTGGVGNEQFF.

The J gene is TRBJ2-2, the V gene TRBV6-5; D is undetermined. V lost 0 bases to trimming and J lost 2 bases, with 10 bases between them. The CDR3 totals 16 residues. Germline CDR1 is MNHEY and CDR2 is SVGAGI. CDR3 DNA: TGTGCCAGCAGTTACTCCATAGCTTCCAACACCGGGGAGCTGTTTTTT. Translated, it gives CASSYSIASNTGELFF.

The rearrangement links TRBV5-6 to TRBJ2-7; tentatively, D is TRBD2 (6 bases). CDR3 size: 15 residues. Trimming shortened V by 4 bases and J by 2 bases, and 16 bases separated the two germline ends. Germline V gene lookup returns CDR1 SGHDT and CDR2 YYEEEE. This chain's CDR3 is CASSRFGGAPYEQYF. Here the CDR3 DNA reads TGTGCCAGCAGCCGATTTGGCGGGGCTCCCTACGAGCAGTACTTC.

The chain combines TRBV5-1 with TRBJ1-1; D perhaps matches TRBD1 (5 bases). The CDR3 has 12 residues. The ends were cut back, 1 base at V and 7 bases at J, with 8 bases in the middle. Germline CDR1 and CDR2: SGHRS and YFSETQ. CDR3 coding DNA: TGCGCCAGCAGCTTGCAGGGAGGTGAAGCTTTCTTT. This translates into CASSLQGGEAFF. The whole variable domain, filled in from reference TRBV5-1 and TRBJ1-1, reads KAGVTQTPRYLIKTRGQQVTLSCSPISGHRSVSWYQQTPGQGLQFLFEYFSETQRNKGNFPGRFSGRQFSNSRSEMNVSTLELGDSALYLCASSLQGGEAFFGQGTRLTVV.

The chain couples TRBV15 to TRBJ1-2, with D maybe TRBD1 (5 bases). Germline assignment: CDR1 LNHNV and CDR2 YYDKDF (reference sequence). This CDR3 has 15 residues. With 5 bases removed from V and 3 bases from J, the gap between germline ends came to 16 bases. The CDR3 reads CATSEDGQGYYGYTF. The CDR3 DNA reads as TGTGCCACCAGCGAAGATGGGCAGGGATACTATGGCTACACCTTC.

J is TRBJ1-1 and V is TRBV29-1; possibly TRBD1 for D (6 bases). The germline V and J ends were trimmed by 7 bases and 0 bases, with 12 bases remaining between them. The CDR3 has 13 amino acids. CDR1 and CDR2 (germline): SQVTM, ANQGSEA. The CDR3 spells CSAGQSMNTEAFF. The CDR3 nucleotides read TGCAGCGCAGGACAGTCAATGAACACTGAAGCTTTCTTT.

The chain joins TRBV11-2 to TRBJ2-7; 12 nucleotides match TRBD1. The CDR3 runs 18 residues. Germline V gene sequence: CDR1 SGHAT, CDR2 FQNNGV. The J segment lost 0 bases and the V segment lost 1 base, leaving 7 bases of the junction unmatched. In DNA, the CDR3 is TGTGCCAGCAGCTTAGCGATGGGGACAGGGGGCCCCTCCTACGAGCAGTACTTC. It yields the protein CASSLAMGTGGPSYEQYF.

Remarks on this clone: The germline gene is not matched at one end of the junction; a read error may be the cause. The chain links TRBV6-1 to TRBJ2-5; D is unresolved. From germline, CDR1 is MNHNS and CDR2 SASEGT. The CDR3 totals 15 residues. The CDR3 protein is CANSVEDGLFGTQYF. The CDR3 nucleotides are TGTGCCAACAGTGTAGAGGATGGTTTGTTCGGGACCCAGTACTTC.

The CDR3, as DNA: TGTGCCAGCAGCAAACAGTACAATGAGCAGTTCTTC. This translates into CASSKQYNEQFF. The rearrangement uses TRBV11-2 and TRBJ2-1; no firm D call. Looked up from germline, CDR1 is SGHAT and CDR2 is FQNNGV. The CDR3 loop spans 12 amino acids. Trimming stripped 5 bases from V and 4 bases from J, with 6 bases between. The whole variable domain, filled in from reference TRBV11-2 and TRBJ2-1, reads EAGVAQSPRYKIIEKRQSVAFWCNPISGHATLYWYQQILGQGPKLLIQFQNNGVVDDSQLPKDRFSAERLKGVDSTLKIQPAKLEDSAVYLCASSKQYNEQFFGPGTRLTVL.

This clone came up once. The V gene is TRBV27, the J gene TRBJ2-7; 12 bases are a match to TRBD2. Germline V lookup: CDR1 MNHEY, CDR2 SMNVEV (reference sequence). J gave up 6 bases and V 5 bases, and 8 bases lay outside the gene matches. This CDR3 is built from 15 residues. The CDR3 loop is CASSPRGLAGSEQYF. The CDR3 coding sequence is TGTGCCAGCAGTCCCAGAGGACTAGCGGGGAGCGAGCAGTACTTC.

The CDR3: CASIWKTGDYGYTF. The DNA for the CDR3 is TGTGCCAGTATTTGGAAGACAGGGGACTATGGCTACACCTTC. V and J are TRBV19 and TRBJ1-2; TRBD1 aligns across 8 bases. The CDR3 is 14 amino acids. CDR1 is LNHDA and CDR2 is SQIVND in the germline V gene (reference sequence). Trimming cost V 7 bases and J 3 bases; bases outside gene matches: 7. Looking up the rest from reference TRBV19 and TRBJ1-2 gives the full variable domain: DGGITQSPKYLFRKEGQNVTLSCEQNLNHDAMYWYRQDPGQGLRLIYYSQIVNDFQKGDIAEGYSVSREKKESFPLTVTSAQKNPTAFYLCASIWKTGDYGYTFGSGTRLTVV.

The chain uses TRBV6-5 and TRBJ1-1; the match to TRBD1 covers 8 bases. Germline loops: CDR1 MNHEY, CDR2 SVGAGI. This CDR3 has 15 residues. V dropped 0 bases and J dropped 5; count of bases not matched to a gene: 5. CDR3 sequence: CASSYSNRGMTEAFF. CDR3 nucleotide sequence: TGTGCCAGCAGTTACTCGAACAGGGGGATGACTGAAGCTTTCTTT.

The chain combines TRBV5-1 with TRBJ1-2, with D uncertain. CDR1 is SGHRS and CDR2 is YFSETQ in the germline V gene. The V end was cut by 4 bases, the J end by 2 bases, with 9 bases between. The CDR3 sequence is 13 residues long. The CDR3 nucleotides are TGCGCCAGCAGCAACGACGGGAACTATGGCTACACCTTC. This translates into CASSNDGNYGYTF.

V usage is TRBV5-1 and J usage is TRBJ2-1, with D uncertain. Germline values: CDR1 SGHRS, CDR2 YFSETQ. The CDR3 runs to 14 residues. Trimming removed 7 bases from V and 10 bases from J, with 21 bases in between. CDR3: CASSYDIPLWEQFF. CDR3 sequence (DNA): TGCGCCAGCTCCTATGATATCCCTCTCTGGGAGCAGTTCTTC.

The chain uses TRBV12-5 and TRBJ1-6; 7 bases are a match to TRBD1. The V gene's germline CDR1 is LGHNT and CDR2 FRNRAP. This CDR3 spans 15 amino acids. J was trimmed by 8 bases and V by 1 base; bases with no gene match: 5. CDR3 residues: CASGLGDREHSPLHF. The CDR3 DNA reads TGTGCTAGTGGTTTGGGAGACAGGGAACATTCACCCCTCCACTTT.

The chain is built from TRBV7-2 and TRBJ1-1; 8 bases fit TRBD1. The CDR3 sequence is 15 residues long. Trimming cost V 5 bases and J 6 bases; bases outside gene matches: 11. Germline lookup yields CDR1 SGHTA and CDR2 FQGNSA. This CDR3 is CASSAQTGEIPEAFF. DNA for the CDR3: TGTGCCAGCAGCGCACAGACAGGGGAAATCCCTGAAGCTTTCTTT.

The gene calls are TRBV11-3 and TRBJ2-5, with D tentatively TRBD1 (5 bases). Trimming cost V 4 bases and J 1 base, with 10 bases left between them. This CDR3 contains 14 residues. Looked up from germline, CDR1 is SGHNT and CDR2 is YENEEA. CDR3 DNA sequence: TGTGCCAGCAGCTATGGACATATCCAAGAGACCCAGTACTTC. Amino acid sequence: CASSYGHIQETQYF. The full variable domain, its missing parts supplied by reference TRBV11-3 and TRBJ2-5, is EAGVVQSPRYKIIEKKQPVAFWCNPISGHNTLYWYLQNLGQGPELLIRYENEEAVDDSQLPKDRFSAERLKGVDSTLKIQPAELGDSAVYLCASSYGHIQETQYFGPGTRLLVL.

Turning to this clone: No conserved phenylalanine or tryptophan is present at the end of the CDR3, so a read error is the likely explanation. Because the CDR3's place on the DNA is in doubt, the DNA is left out and the CDR3 is given as listed by TCRdb. The V and J genes are TRBV19 and TRBJ1-2; TRBD1 reflects the table's D call only, with no check against the DNA. The CDR3 is 9 amino acids long, termini counted. Germline CDR1 LNHDA, CDR2 SQIVND (reference sequence). The CDR3 here is CASSIQQGL.

Comments on this clone: Additional DNA sequences in this sample encode the identical CDR3. CDR3 nucleotides: TGTGCCAGCAGCTTCGGGGACTCTTTCCACAATGAGCAGTTCTTC. The encoded protein is CASSFGDSFHNEQFF. This chain uses TRBV5-6 with TRBJ2-1, with a weak D call TRBD2 (6 bases). The CDR3 is made up of 15 amino acids. V was cut by 2 bases and J by 5 bases, with 14 bases left in between. CDR1 is SGHDT, CDR2 YYEEEE, per germline. Using reference TRBV5-6 and TRBJ2-1 for the parts outside the CDR3, the full variable domain is DAGVTQSPTHLIKTRGQQVTLRCSPKSGHDTVSWYQQALGQGPQFIFQYYEEEERQRGNFPDRFSGHQFPNYSSELNVNALLLGDSALYLCASSFGDSFHNEQFFGPGTRLTVL.

The chain uses TRBV19 and TRBJ1-5; D is unclear. The CDR3 contains 15 residues. Germline V gene sequence: CDR1 LNHDA, CDR2 SQIVND (reference sequence). Between the trimmed V and J ends, which lost 6 bases and 3 bases, there was a span of 15 bases. The CDR3 nucleotides are TGTGCCAGTAGCCTTCGCCGGGATAACAATCAGCCCCAGCATTTT. Its translation: CASSLRRDNNQPQHF.

This clone was seen more than once but under ten times. The rearrangement links TRBV10-3 to TRBJ2-2; 7 nucleotides agree with TRBD2. Germline CDR1 reads ENHRY; CDR2 reads SYGVKD. The CDR3 loop spans 13 amino acids. Losses at the gene ends were 8 bases for V and 4 bases for J; bases not matched to a gene: 4. CDR3 DNA: TGTGCCATCGGGGGGGATGTCACCGGGGAGCTGTTTTTT. Translated, it gives CAIGGDVTGELFF.

The rearrangement links TRBV11-2 to TRBJ1-4; D not resolved. Germline V gene sequence: CDR1 SGHAT, CDR2 FQNNGV. V was pared by 1 base and J by 0 bases, with 6 bases between. This CDR3 region has 15 residues. CDR3 nucleotide sequence: TGTGCCAGCAGCTTAGCCGGTTCAACTAATGAAAAACTGTTTTTT. This codes for CASSLAGSTNEKLFF.